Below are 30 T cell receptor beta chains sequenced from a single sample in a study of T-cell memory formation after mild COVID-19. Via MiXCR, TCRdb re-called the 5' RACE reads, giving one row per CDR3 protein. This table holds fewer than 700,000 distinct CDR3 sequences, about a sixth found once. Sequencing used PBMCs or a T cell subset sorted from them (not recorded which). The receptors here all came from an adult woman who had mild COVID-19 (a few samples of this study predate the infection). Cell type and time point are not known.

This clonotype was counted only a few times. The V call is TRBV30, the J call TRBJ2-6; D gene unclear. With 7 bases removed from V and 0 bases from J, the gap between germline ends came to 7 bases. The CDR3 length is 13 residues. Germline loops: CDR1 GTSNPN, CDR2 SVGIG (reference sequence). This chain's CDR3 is CALSNSGANVLTF. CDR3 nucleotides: TGTGCCTTATCAAACTCTGGGGCCAACGTCCTGACTTTC. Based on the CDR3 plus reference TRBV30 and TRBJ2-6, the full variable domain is SQTIHQWPATLVQPVGSPLSLECTVEGTSNPNLYWYRQAAGRGLQLLFYSVGIGQISSEVPQNLSASRPQDRQFILSSKKLLLSDSGFYLCALSNSGANVLTFGAGSRLTVL.

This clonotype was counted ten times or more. The CDR3 region is CSARDGEGRTTEAFF. DNA of the CDR3: TGCAGTGCTAGAGATGGCGAAGGGAGGACGACTGAAGCTTTCTTT. The V and J genes are TRBV20-1 and TRBJ1-1; D remains unclear. Trimming pared 0 bases from V and 5 bases from J, leaving 16 bases between. This CDR3 has 15 residues. Per germline, CDR1 DFQATT and CDR2 SNEGSKA (reference sequence).

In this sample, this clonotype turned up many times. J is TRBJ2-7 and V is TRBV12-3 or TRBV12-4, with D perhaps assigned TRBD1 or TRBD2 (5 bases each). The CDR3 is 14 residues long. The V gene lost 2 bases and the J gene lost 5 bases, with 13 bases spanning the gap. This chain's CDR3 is CASSLWRAGNEQYF. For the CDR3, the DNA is TGTGCCAGCAGTTTATGGCGGGCAGGGAACGAGCAGTACTTC.

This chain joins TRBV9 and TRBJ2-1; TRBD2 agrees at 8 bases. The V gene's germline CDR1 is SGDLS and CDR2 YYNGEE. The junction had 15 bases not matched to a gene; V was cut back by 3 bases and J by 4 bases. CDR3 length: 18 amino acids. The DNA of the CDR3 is TGTGCCAGCAGCGGTAGTCTAAGGGGCGGGAGGTCTTACAATGAGCAGTTCTTC. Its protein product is CASSGSLRGGRSYNEQFF.

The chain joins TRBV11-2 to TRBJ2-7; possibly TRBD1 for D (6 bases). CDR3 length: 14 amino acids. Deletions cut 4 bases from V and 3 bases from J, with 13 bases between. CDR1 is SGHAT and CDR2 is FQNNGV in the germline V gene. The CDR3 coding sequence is TGTGCCAGCAGCTCTATCAGGGGCGGCTACGAGCAGTACTTC. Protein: CASSSIRGGYEQYF.

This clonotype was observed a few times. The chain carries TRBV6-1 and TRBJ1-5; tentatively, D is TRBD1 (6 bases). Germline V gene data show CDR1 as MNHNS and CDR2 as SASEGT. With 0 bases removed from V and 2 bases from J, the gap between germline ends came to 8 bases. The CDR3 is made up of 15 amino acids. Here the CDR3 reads CASSEAPGGNQPQHF. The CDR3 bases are TGTGCCAGCAGTGAAGCTCCAGGGGGCAATCAGCCCCAGCATTTT.

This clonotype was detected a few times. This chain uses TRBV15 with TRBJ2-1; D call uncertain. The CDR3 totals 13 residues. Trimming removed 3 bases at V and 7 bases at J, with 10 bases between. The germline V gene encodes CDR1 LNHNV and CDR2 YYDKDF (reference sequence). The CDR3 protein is CATSSQWENEQFF. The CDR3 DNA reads TGTGCCACCAGCAGCCAATGGGAAAATGAGCAGTTCTTC.

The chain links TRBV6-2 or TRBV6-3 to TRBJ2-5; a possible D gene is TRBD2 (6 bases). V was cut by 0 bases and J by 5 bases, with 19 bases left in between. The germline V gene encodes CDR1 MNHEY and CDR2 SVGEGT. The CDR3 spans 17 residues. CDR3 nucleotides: TGTGCCAGCAGTTACTCGCGACTAGACCGAGGGTTGGAGACCCAGTACTTC. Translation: CASSYSRLDRGLETQYF.

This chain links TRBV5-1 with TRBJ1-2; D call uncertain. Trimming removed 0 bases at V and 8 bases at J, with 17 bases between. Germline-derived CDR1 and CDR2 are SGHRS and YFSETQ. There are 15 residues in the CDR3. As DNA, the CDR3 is TGCGCCAGCAGCTTGGTTGGTGATTCGACGACGGGCTACACCTTC. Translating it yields CASSLVGDSTTGYTF.

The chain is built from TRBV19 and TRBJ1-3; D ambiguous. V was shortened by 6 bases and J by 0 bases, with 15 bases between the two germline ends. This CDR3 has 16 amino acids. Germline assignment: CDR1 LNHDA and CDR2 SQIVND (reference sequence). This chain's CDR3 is CASRRSDLSSGNTIYF. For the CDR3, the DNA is TGTGCCAGTAGAAGATCTGACCTAAGCTCTGGAAACACCATATATTTT.

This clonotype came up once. CDR3 nucleotides: TGTGCAAGTCGCCCCTCCATCACAGGCCCCAAGGGTGGACTGTTTTTT. As protein: CASRPSITGPKGGLFF. The genes are TRBV12-2 and TRBJ1-4. TRBV12-2 is an annotated pseudogene. The CDR3 length is 16 residues.

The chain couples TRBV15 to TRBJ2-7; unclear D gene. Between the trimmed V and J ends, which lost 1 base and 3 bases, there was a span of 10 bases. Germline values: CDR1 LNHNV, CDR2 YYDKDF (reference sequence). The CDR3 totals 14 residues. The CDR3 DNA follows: TGTGCCACCAGCAGAGCGGAGACCCTCTACGAGCAGTACTTC. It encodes CATSRAETLYEQYF.

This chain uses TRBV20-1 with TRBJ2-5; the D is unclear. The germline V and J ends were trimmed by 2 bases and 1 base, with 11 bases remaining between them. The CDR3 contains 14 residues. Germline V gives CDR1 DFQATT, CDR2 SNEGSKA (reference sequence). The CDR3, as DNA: TGCAGTGCTAGACGGACGGGCAGCCAAGAGACCCAGTACTTC. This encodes CSARRTGSQETQYF.

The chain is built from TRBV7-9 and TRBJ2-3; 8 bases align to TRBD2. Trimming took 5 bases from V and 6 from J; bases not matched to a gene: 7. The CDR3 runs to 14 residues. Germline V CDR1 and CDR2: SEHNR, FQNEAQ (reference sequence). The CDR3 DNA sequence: TGTGCCAGCAGCCCCAGCGGGAGTGGCGATACGCAGTATTTT. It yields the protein CASSPSGSGDTQYF.

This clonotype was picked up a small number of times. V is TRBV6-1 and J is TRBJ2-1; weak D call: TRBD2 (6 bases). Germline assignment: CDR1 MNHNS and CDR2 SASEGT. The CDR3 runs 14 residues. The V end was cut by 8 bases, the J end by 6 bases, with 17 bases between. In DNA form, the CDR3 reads TGTGCCAGCGTGGTACTAGCCAGATCCAATGAGCAGTTCTTC. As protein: CASVVLARSNEQFF.

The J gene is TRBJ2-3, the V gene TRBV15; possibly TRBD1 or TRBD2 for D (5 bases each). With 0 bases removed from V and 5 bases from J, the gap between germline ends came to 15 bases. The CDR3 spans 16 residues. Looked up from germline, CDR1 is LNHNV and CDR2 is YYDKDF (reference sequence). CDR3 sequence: CATSREEGPRGDTQYF. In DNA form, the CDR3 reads TGTGCCACCAGCAGAGAAGAGGGGCCCAGAGGAGATACGCAGTATTTT.

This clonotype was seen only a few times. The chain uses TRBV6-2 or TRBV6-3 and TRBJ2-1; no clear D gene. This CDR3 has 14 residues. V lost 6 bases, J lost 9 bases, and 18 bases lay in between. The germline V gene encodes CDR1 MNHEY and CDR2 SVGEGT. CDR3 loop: CASSQYRSLGEQFF. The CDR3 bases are TGTGCCAGCAGCCAGTATCGTAGTCTGGGTGAGCAGTTCTTC.

DNA of the CDR3: TGTGCCAGCAGCTGGCGGACAGGGGCCCTCTCCTACGAGCAGTACTTC. Residues: CASSWRTGALSYEQYF. The chain links TRBV11-2 to TRBJ2-7; TRBD1 aligns across 9 bases. CDR1 and CDR2 (germline): SGHAT, FQNNGV. Losses at the gene ends were 4 bases for V and 0 bases for J; bases not matched to a gene: 7. This CDR3 is 16 amino acids long.

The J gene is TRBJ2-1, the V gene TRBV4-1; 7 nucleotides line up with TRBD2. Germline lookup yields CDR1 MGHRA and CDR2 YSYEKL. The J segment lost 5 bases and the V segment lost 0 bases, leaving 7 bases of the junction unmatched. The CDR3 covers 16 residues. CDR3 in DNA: TGCGCCAGCAGCCAAGAGGGGGGGATAGGGCACAATGAGCAGTTCTTC. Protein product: CASSQEGGIGHNEQFF.

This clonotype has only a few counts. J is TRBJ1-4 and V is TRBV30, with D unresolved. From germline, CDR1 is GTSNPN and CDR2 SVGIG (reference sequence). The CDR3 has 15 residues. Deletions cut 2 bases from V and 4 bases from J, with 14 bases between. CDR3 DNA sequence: TGTGCCTGGAGTAGTGGAGTAGTCGGTAATGAAAAACTGTTTTTT. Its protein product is CAWSSGVVGNEKLFF.

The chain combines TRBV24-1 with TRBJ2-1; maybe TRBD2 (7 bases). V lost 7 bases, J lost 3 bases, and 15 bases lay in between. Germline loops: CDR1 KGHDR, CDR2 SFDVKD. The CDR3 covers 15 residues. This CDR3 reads CATSRGGSSYNEQFF. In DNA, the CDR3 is TGTGCCACCAGCAGGGGCGGGAGCAGCTACAATGAGCAGTTCTTC.

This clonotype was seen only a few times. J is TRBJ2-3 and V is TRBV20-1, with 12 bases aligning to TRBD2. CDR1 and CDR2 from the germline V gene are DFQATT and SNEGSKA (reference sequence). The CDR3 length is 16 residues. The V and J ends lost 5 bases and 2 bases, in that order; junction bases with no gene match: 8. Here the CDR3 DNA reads TGCAGTGCTTCCCGACTAGCGGGGGATACCACAGATACGCAGTATTTT. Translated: CSASRLAGDTTDTQYF.

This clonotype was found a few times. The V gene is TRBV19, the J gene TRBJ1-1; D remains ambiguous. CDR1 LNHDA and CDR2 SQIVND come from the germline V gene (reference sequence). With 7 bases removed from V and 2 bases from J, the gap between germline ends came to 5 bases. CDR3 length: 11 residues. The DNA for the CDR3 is TGTGCCAGTACCTTTAACACTGAAGCTTTCTTT. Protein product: CASTFNTEAFF.

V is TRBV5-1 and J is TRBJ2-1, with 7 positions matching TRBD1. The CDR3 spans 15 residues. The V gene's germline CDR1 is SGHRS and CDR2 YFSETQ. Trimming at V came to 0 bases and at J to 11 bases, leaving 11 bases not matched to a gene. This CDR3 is CASSLEGRTGEKQFF. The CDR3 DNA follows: TGCGCCAGCAGCTTGGAGGGGCGGACAGGCGAGAAGCAGTTCTTC.

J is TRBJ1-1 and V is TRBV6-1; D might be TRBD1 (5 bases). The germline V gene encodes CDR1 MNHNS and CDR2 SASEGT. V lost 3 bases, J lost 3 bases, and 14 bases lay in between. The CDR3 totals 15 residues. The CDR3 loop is CASSEAGQVDTEAFF. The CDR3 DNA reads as TGTGCCAGCAGTGAGGCAGGGCAGGTGGACACTGAAGCTTTCTTT.

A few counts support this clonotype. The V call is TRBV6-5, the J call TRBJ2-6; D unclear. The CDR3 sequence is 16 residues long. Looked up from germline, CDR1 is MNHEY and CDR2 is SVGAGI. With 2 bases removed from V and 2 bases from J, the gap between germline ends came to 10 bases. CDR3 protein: CASSYLTRAGANVLTF. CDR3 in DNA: TGTGCCAGCAGTTACCTAACGAGAGCTGGGGCCAACGTCCTGACTTTC.

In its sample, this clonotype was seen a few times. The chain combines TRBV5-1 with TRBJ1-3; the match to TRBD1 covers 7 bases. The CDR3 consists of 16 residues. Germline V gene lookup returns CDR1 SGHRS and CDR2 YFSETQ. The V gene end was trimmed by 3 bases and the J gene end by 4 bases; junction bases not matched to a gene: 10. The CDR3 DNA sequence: TGCGCCAGCAGCTCGCGCGCAGGGGGGCACGGAAACACCATATATTTT. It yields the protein CASSSRAGGHGNTIYF.

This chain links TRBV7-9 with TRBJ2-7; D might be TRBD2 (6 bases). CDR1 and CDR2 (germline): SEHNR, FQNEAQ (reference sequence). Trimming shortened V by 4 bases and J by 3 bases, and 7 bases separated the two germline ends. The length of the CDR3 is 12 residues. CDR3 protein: CASSWDFYEQYF. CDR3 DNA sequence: TGTGCCAGCAGCTGGGACTTCTACGAGCAGTACTTC.

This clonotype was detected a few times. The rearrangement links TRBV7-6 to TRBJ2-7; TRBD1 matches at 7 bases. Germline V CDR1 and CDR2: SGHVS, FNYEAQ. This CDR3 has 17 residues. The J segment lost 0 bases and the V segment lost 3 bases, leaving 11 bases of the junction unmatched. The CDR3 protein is CASSLVPGGTGSYEQYF. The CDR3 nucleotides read TGTGCCAGCAGCTTGGTCCCAGGGGGTACCGGCTCCTACGAGCAGTACTTC.

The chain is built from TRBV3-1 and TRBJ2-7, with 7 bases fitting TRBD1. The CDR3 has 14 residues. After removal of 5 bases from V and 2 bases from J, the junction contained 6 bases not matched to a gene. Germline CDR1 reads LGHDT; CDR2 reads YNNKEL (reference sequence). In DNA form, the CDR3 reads TGTGCCAGCAGCGCCGGGACAGCAACCTACGAGCAGTACTTC. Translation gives CASSAGTATYEQYF.